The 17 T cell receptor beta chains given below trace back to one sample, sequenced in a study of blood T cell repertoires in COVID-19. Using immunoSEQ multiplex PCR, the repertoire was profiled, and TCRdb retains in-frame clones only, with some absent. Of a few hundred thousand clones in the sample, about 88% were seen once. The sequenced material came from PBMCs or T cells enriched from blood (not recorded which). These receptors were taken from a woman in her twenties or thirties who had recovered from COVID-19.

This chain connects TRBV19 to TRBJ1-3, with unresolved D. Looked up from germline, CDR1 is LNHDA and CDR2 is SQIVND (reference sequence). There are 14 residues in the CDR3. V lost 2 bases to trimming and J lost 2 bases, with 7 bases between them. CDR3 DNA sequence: TGTGCCAGTAGTATAACCGGGGCTGGAAACACCATATATTTT. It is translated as CASSITGAGNTIYF.

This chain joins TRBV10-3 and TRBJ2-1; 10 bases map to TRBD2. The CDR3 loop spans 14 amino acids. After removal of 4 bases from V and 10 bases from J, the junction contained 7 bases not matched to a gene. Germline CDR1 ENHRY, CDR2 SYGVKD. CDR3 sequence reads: CAISASGGADEQFF. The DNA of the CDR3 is TGTGCCATCAGTGCGAGCGGGGGGGCGGACGAGCAGTTCTTC.

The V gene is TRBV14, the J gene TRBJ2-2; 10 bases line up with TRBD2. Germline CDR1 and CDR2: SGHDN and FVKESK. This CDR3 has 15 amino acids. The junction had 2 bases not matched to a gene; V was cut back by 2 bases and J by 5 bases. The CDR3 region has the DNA TGTGCCAGCAGCCAAAGACTAGCGGGTACCGGGGAGCTGTTTTTT. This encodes CASSQRLAGTGELFF.

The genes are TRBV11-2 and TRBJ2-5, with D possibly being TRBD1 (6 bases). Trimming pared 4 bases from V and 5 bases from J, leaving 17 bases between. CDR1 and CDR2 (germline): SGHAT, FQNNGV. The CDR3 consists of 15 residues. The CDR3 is CASSSGQRQWETQYF. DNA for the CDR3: TGTGCCAGCAGCTCCGGACAGCGACAGTGGGAGACCCAGTACTTC.

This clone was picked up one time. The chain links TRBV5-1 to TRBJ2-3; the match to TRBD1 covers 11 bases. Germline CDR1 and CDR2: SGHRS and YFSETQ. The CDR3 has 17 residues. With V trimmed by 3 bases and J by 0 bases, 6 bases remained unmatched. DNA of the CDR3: TGCGCCAGCAGCTCAGGACAGGGGGCTTCTAGCACAGATACGCAGTATTTT. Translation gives CASSSGQGASSTDTQYF.

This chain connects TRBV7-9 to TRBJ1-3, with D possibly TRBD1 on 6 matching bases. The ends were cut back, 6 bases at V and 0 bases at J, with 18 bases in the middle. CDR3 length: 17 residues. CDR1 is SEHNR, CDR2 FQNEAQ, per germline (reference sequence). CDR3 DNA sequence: TGTGCCAGCAGATCCCTAGACGGACAGTCCTCTGGAAACACCATATATTTT. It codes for CASRSLDGQSSGNTIYF.

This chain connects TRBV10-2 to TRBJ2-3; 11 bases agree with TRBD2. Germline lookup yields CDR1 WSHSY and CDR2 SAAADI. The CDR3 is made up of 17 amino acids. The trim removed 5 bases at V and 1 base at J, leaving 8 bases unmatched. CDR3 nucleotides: TGCGCCAGCAGTCTCACCGGGACTAGCGGAGGCACAGATACGCAGTATTTT. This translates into CASSLTGTSGGTDTQYF.

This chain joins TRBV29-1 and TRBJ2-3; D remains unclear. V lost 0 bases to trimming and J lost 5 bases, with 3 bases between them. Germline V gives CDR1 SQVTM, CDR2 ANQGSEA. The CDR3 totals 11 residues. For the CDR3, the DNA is TGCAGCGTTGAAGATCTAGATACGCAGTATTTT. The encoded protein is CSVEDLDTQYF.

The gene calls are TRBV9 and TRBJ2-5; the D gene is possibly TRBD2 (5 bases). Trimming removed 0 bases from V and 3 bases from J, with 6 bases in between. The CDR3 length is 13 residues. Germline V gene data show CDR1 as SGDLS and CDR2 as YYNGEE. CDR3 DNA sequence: TGTGCCAGCAGCGTAGGGCGGGAAGAGACCCAGTACTTC. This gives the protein CASSVGREETQYF.

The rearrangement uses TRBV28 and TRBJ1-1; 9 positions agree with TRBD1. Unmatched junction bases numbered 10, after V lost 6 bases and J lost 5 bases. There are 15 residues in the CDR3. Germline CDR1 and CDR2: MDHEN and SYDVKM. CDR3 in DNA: TGTGCCAGCAGCCATAGGGGGACAGGGAGGACTGAAGCTTTCTTT. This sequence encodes CASSHRGTGRTEAFF.

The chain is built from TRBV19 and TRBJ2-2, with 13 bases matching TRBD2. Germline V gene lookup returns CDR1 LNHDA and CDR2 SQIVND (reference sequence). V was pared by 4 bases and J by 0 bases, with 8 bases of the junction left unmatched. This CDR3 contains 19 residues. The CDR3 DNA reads TGTGCCAGTAGTAGACTAGCGGGGGGCGCGAACCCGAACACCGGGGAGCTGTTTTTT. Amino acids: CASSRLAGGANPNTGELFF.

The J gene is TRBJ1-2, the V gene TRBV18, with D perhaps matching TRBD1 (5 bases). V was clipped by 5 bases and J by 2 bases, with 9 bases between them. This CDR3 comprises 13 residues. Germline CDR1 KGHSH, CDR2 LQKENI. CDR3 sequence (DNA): TGTGCCAGCTCAGAGGACACGAACTATGGCTACACCTTC. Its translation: CASSEDTNYGYTF.

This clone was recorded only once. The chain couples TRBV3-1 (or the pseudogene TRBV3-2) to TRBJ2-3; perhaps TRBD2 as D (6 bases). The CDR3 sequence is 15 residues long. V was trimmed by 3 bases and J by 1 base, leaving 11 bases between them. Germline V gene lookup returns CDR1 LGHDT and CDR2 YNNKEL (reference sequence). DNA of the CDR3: TGTGCCAGCAGCCAGGGCGGGATCCGCACAGATACGCAGTATTTT. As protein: CASSQGGIRTDTQYF.

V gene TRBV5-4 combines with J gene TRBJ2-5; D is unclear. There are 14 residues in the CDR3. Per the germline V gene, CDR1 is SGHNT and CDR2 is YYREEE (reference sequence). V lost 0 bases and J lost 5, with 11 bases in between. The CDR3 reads CASSLAGFVETQYF. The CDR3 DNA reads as TGTGCCAGCAGCTTGGCCGGTTTTGTCGAGACCCAGTACTTC.

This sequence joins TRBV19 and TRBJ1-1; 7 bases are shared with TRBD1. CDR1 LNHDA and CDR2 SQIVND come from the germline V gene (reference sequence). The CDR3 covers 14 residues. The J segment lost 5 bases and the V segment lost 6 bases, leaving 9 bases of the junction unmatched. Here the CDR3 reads CASRMRGLETEAFF. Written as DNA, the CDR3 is TGTGCCAGTAGAATGAGGGGGCTAGAGACTGAAGCTTTCTTT.

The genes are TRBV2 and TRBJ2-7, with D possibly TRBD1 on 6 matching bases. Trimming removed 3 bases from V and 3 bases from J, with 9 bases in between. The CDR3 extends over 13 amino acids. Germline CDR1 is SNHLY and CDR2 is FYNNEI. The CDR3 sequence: CASSDWTDYEQYF. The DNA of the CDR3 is TGTGCCAGCAGTGATTGGACAGACTACGAGCAGTACTTC.

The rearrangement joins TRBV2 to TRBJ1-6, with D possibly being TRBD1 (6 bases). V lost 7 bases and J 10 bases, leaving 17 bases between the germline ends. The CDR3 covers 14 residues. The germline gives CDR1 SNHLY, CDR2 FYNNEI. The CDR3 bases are TGTGCCAGCATGATCGACAGGTCGGGCTCACCCCTCCACTTT. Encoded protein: CASMIDRSGSPLHF.